The 5 T cell receptor beta chains presented below share a single source sample, sequenced in a study of cytomegalovirus exposure and HLA in healthy donors. The PCR was carried out with 60 Vbeta primers and 13 Jbeta primers. The assay was immunoSEQ multiplex PCR, and TCRdb's table has in-frame clones only and misses some. The sample records approximately 22,000 clones, about 80% being singletons. Sequenced input: PBMCs. The receptor source for this set is a man in his 60s in good health and CMV-seronegative.

The chain recombines TRBV14 with TRBJ2-1, with 9 bases that match TRBD2. The CDR3 consists of 17 residues. Germline-derived CDR1 and CDR2 are SGHDN and FVKESK. Trimming took 4 bases from V and 7 from J; bases not matched to a gene: 14. The CDR3 is CASSRGPISGGWNEQFF. The CDR3 nucleotides are TGTGCCAGCAGCCGAGGCCCAATTAGCGGGGGATGGAATGAGCAGTTCTTC.

The chain combines TRBV2 with TRBJ1-2; 7 nucleotides match TRBD1. Per germline, CDR1 SNHLY and CDR2 FYNNEI. CDR3 length: 14 residues. The V gene end was trimmed by 9 bases and the J gene end by 7 bases; junction bases not matched to a gene: 14. The CDR3 DNA follows: TGTGCCAGTTCCCTCGACAGGGTCTCTGGTGGCTACACCTTC. Translating it yields CASSLDRVSGGYTF.

The gene calls are TRBV6-5 and TRBJ2-3; the match to TRBD1 covers 8 bases. The V and J ends lost 6 bases and 0 bases, in that order; junction bases with no gene match: 2. Germline V gene data show CDR1 as MNHEY and CDR2 as SVGAGI. This CDR3 comprises 14 residues. The CDR3 spells CASRGTGSTDTQYF. In DNA, the CDR3 is TGTGCCAGCAGGGGGACAGGAAGCACAGATACGCAGTATTTT.

The rearrangement links TRBV12-5 to TRBJ2-4, with D possibly being TRBD1 (5 bases). This CDR3 spans 18 amino acids. V was pared by 5 bases and J by 0 bases, with 20 bases between. The germline V gene encodes CDR1 LGHNT and CDR2 FRNRAP. The CDR3 here is CASGQDTKGGLAKNIQYF. The CDR3 coding sequence is TGTGCTAGTGGTCAGGACACCAAGGGTGGGCTAGCCAAAAACATTCAGTACTTC.

By its share, this clone is medium-sized. The chain uses TRBV5-3 and TRBJ2-2; the match to TRBD2 covers 8 bases. TRBV5-3 is noted as an ORF with a role that remains uncertain. After removal of 4 bases from V and 6 bases from J, the junction contained 8 bases not matched to a gene. CDR3 length: 15 amino acids. Here the CDR3 DNA reads TGTGCCAGAAGCCTTATTAGCGGGAAACCCGGGGAGCTGTTTTTT. This encodes CARSLISGKPGELFF.